This TCR beta chain was identified in a study of naive and memory T cell subsets (dated by TCRdb to about 2017). Concerning the study at large: The figure summarizing the skin biopsy and whole blood samples listed about ten blood donors, 7 tuberculin skin test biopsies and 3 saline control biopsies. PCR2 was typically performed as a SYBR Green qPCR that was stopped at a set threshold, although end-point PCR (roughly 6 cycles) could be used instead for low-input samples. The research as a whole found: The RNA-based method was acknowledged to be potentially sensitive to changes in TCR transcripts with T cell activation and differentiation.

Turning to this clonotype: Its antigen is currently not known. It may be a read error: a sequence one base away is much more abundant.

The receptor library was made with 5' RACE. The ligated cDNA was amplified in four rounds of PCR with nested alpha and beta constant region primers together with the SP2 primer. TCR RNA was reverse transcribed with SuperScript IV using alpha and beta constant region primers for the blood and skin samples. T4 RNA ligase 1 was used to ligate an oligonucleotide containing the Illumina SP2 primer and a UMI to the 3' end of the cDNA. To prevent hairpin formation, the 12-nucleotide UMI was made up of two random hexamers with an eight-base spacer between them. From the second PCR onward, TCR alpha and beta chain libraries were processed separately, and dual indexing was applied for multiplexing. After pooling, the indexed libraries were analyzed by capillary electrophoresis and sequenced on either an Illumina MiSeq or NextSeq. PhiX DNA at roughly 5-7% was spiked into libraries to increase base diversity and improve cluster recognition. As for how the authors treated the data: Demultiplexor pulled UMIs out of read 2, joined the UMIs with the TCR sequence from read 1, and separated reads according to sample indices. Decombinator identified V and J genes and V-J junctions, assigning each TCR a five-part identifier including V and J deletions. UMIs were used by Collapsinator to correct sequencing errors and PCR amplification heterogeneity, so that a UMI-based abundance was obtained for each TCR. CDR3Translator turned identifiers into nucleotide sequence, translated that sequence into amino acids, and pulled out CDR3 regions based on terminal motifs. After normalization to the amount of input RNA, error-corrected alpha and beta TCR counts from blood and skin were compared. Using fastp trimming at Q25 and MiXCR clonotype assembly, TCRdb reanalyzed the public sequencing data and kept in-frame beta chains. Records with the same CDR3 protein are collapsed into one entry carrying the most frequent genes and DNA. TCRdb, not the original authors, processed these V and J calls. The sample table shows tens of thousands of distinct CDR3 sequences, and 6% to 8.5% are seen once. The ten top clones hold around a tenth of the sample.

Using 3' ligation of a UMI-containing oligonucleotide to TCR cDNA, the study laid out a robust and sensitive protocol to amplify, sequence and analyze TCRs. For whole blood analysis, over 2 ml of peripheral blood was collected from healthy adult volunteers into Tempus tubes, and RNA was extracted following the manufacturer's instructions. Total RNA was treated with RQ1 DNase, without cell sorting, prior to reverse transcription, with an input of roughly 1 to 1000 ng being targeted. Skin biopsy and whole blood libraries were made to test pipeline robustness in samples where T cells form a minority population. The CDR3 covers 14 residues, taking in both the cysteine and the phenylalanine. The kept DNA is CDR3 alone, 42 bases in frame from the first base. Via the germline V gene, CDR1 is LGHNA and CDR2 YSLEER. V is pared back by 1 base and J by 7 bases, with 13 bases lying between the germline termini.

This clonotype originated in a female donor in good health. The rearrangement combines TRBV4-3 with TRBJ1-2; the D gene cannot be named for sure. The DNA reads as follows: TGCGCCAGCAGCCAAGTCGTCGGGTGCGGTGGCTACACCTTC. This is translated as CASSQVVGCGGYTF.